Shown below are 2 T cell receptor beta chains from a single sample sequenced in a study of blood T cells in healthy people across ages. Next came a second PCR, run for 7 to 11 cycles, which used a sample-barcoded 5' primer along with a J-beta primer mix. TCRdb analysed the 5' RACE reads with MiXCR anew, one entry per CDR3 protein. The profile shows 800,000 to 950,000 distinct CDR3 sequences, just under 30% of them singletons. The data were also submitted as part of a second study, on T cells of mothers and their children.

Sequencing input: blood. These receptors all come from a middle-aged woman in good health.

This sequence joins TRBV7-2 and TRBJ2-3; no firm D call. CDR1 and CDR2 (germline): SGHTA, FQGNSA. Deletions cut 4 bases from V and 5 bases from J, with 7 bases between. The CDR3 contains 12 residues. The CDR3 DNA follows: TGTGCCAGCAGCTCCCAAATAGATACGCAGTATTTT. It yields the protein CASSSQIDTQYF.

This chain links TRBV7-2 with TRBJ1-1, with 9 bases fitting TRBD1. The germline CDR1 and CDR2 sequences are SGHTA and FQGNSA. This CDR3 comprises 13 residues. J gave up 10 bases and V 5 bases, and 8 bases lay outside the gene matches. The CDR3 DNA reads as TGTGCCAGCAGCCCCTGGGGACAGGGTTCAGCTTTCTTT. Protein sequence: CASSPWGQGSAFF.